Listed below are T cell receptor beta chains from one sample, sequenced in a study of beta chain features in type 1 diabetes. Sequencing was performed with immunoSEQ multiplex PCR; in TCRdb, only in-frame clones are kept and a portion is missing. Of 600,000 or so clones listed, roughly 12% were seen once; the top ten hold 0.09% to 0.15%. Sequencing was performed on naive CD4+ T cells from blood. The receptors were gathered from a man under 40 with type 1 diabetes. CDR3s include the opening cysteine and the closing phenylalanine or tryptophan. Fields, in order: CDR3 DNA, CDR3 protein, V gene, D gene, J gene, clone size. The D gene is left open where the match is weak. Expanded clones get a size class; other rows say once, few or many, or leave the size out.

CDR3nt: TGTGCCTGGAAGACAGGGATCAACAATCAGCCCCAGCATTTT
CDR3aa: CAWKTGINNQPQHF
v_gene: TRBV30
d_gene: TRBD1
j_gene: TRBJ1-5
abundance: few

CDR3nt: TGCGCCAGCAGCCTCCTCGGGGTAGCGGGGAATTCTCGCCAAGAGACCCAGTACTTC
CDR3aa: CASSLLGVAGNSRQETQYF
v_gene: TRBV4-1
d_gene: TRBD2
j_gene: TRBJ2-5
abundance: few

CDR3nt: TGCGCCAGCAGCCAAGGTAGTCGCTACTCTGGAAACACCATATATTTT
CDR3aa: CASSQGSRYSGNTIYF
v_gene: TRBV23-1
d_gene: NA
j_gene: TRBJ1-3
abundance: few

CDR3nt: TGTGCCAGCACTCGGAAAACGTCCTACGAGCAGTACTTC
CDR3aa: CASTRKTSYEQYF
v_gene: TRBV6-1
d_gene: NA
j_gene: TRBJ2-7
abundance: few

CDR3nt: TGTGCCAGCAGCCCCGCGGGGACAGATACGCAGTATTTT
CDR3aa: CASSPAGTDTQYF
v_gene: TRBV7-9
d_gene: NA
j_gene: TRBJ2-3
abundance: NA

CDR3nt: TGTGCCTGGAGCGACAACAGGGGTTATAATGAAAAACTGTTTTTT
CDR3aa: CAWSDNRGYNEKLFF
v_gene: TRBV30
d_gene: TRBD1
j_gene: TRBJ1-4
abundance: few

CDR3nt: TGTGCCAGCAGCGTAGGAGCTAGCGGGGGGCGCACAGATACGCAGTATTTT
CDR3aa: CASSVGASGGRTDTQYF
v_gene: TRBV9
d_gene: TRBD2
j_gene: TRBJ2-3
abundance: NA

CDR3nt: TGTGCCAGCAGTTTATGGAGGACAGTCACAGAAGAGACCCAGTACTTC
CDR3aa: CASSLWRTVTEETQYF
v_gene: TRBV28
d_gene: NA
j_gene: TRBJ2-5
abundance: NA

CDR3nt: TGTGCTAGTGGTTTGGTTGCGGGGTATGAGCAGTACTTC
CDR3aa: CASGLVAGYEQYF
v_gene: TRBV12-5
d_gene: NA
j_gene: TRBJ2-7
abundance: few

CDR3nt: TGTGCCAGCAGTGAATACGGCAGGGAGAGAAATTCACCCCTCCACTTT
CDR3aa: CASSEYGRERNSPLHF
v_gene: TRBV2
d_gene: NA
j_gene: TRBJ1-6
abundance: few

CDR3nt: TGCGCCAGCAGCCAACTGACAGGGGAGGGCTACACCTTC
CDR3aa: CASSQLTGEGYTF
v_gene: TRBV4-3
d_gene: TRBD1
j_gene: TRBJ1-2
abundance: few